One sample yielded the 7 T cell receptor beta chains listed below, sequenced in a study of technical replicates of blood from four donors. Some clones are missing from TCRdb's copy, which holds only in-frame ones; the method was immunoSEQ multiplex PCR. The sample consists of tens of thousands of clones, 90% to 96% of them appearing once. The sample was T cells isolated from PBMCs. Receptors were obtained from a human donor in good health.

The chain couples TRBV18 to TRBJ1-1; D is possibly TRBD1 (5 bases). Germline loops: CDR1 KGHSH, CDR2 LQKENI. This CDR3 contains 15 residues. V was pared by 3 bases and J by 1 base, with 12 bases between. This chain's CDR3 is CASSPQRQTNTEAFF. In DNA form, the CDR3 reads TGTGCCAGCTCACCCCAAAGACAGACGAACACTGAAGCTTTCTTT.

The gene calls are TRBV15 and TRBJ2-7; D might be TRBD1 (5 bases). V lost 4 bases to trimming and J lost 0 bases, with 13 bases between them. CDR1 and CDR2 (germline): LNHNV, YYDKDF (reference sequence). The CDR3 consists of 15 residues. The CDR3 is CATSKSRTPSYEQYF. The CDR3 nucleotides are TGTGCCACCAGCAAGAGCCGGACACCCTCCTACGAGCAGTACTTC.

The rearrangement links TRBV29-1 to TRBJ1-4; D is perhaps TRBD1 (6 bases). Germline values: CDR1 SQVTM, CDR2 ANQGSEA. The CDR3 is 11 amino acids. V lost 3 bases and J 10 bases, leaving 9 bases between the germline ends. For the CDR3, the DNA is TGCAGCGTTGATTTCAGGGGAAAACTGTTTTTT. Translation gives CSVDFRGKLFF.

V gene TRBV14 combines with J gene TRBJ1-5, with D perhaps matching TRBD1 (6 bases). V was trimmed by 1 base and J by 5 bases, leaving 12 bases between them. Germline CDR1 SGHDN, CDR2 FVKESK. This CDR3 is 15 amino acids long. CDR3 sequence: CASSQAGAGDQPQHF. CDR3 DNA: TGTGCCAGCAGCCAAGCGGGGGCGGGGGATCAGCCCCAGCATTTT.

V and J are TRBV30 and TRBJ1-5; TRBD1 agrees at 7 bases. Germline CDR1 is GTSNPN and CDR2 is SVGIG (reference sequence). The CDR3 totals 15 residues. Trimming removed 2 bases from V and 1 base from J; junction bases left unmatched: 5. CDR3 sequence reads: CAWSKGDSSNQPQHF. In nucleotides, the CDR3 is TGTGCCTGGAGTAAGGGGGACAGCAGCAATCAGCCCCAGCATTTT. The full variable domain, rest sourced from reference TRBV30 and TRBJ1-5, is SQTIHQWPATLVQPVGSPLSLECTVEGTSNPNLYWYRQAAGRGLQLLFYSVGIGQISSEVPQNLSASRPQDRQFILSSKKLLLSDSGFYLCAWSKGDSSNQPQHFGDGTRLSIL.

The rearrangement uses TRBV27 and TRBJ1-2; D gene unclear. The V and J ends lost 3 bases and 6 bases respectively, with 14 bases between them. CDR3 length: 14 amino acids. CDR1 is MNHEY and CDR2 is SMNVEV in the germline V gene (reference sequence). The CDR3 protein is CASSLAGLRNGYTF. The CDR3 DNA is TGTGCCAGCAGTTTGGCAGGCTTGAGAAATGGCTACACCTTC.

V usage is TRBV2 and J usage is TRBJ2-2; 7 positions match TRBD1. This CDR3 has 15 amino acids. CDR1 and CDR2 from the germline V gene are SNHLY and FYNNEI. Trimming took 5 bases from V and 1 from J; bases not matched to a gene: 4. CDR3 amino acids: CASSSAGGNTGELFF. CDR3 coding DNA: TGTGCCAGCAGTTCCGCAGGGGGGAACACCGGGGAGCTGTTTTTT.